This record concerns one T cell receptor beta chain sequence. Antigen specificity is unknown. The CDR3 is 15 residues long. V gave up 6 bases and J gave up 7 bases; unmatched junction bases: 11. Germline V gene sequence: CDR1 MNHEY, CDR2 SVGAGI. 60 Vbeta and 13 Jbeta primers were used in PCR. Original analysis: An analysis that came later counted some 85 million unique TCR beta chains, some 11 million shared. Sequencing used immunoSEQ multiplex PCR; TCRdb keeps in-frame clones, though not all of them. V, J and clone size derive from that table, while D and trimming were established from the DNA sequence. The sample has 40,000 to 45,000 clones; roughly 90% are singletons. The data were obtained in a study of cytomegalovirus exposure and HLA in healthy donors. Study-wide points: Both high specificity and high sensitivity reportedly marked the classifier's diagnosis of cytomegalovirus status. Immune exposure data for these donors was limited to CMV serostatus.

V usage is TRBV6-5 and J usage is TRBJ2-1, with 8 nucleotides matching TRBD1. The sequencing input was PBMCs. The sequence was collected from a woman in her thirties or forties in good health and CMV-seropositive. The CDR3, as DNA: TGTGCCAGCAGCTCCGGGACAGGCAATCGGAATGAGCAGTTCTTC. Encoded protein: CASSSGTGNRNEQFF.